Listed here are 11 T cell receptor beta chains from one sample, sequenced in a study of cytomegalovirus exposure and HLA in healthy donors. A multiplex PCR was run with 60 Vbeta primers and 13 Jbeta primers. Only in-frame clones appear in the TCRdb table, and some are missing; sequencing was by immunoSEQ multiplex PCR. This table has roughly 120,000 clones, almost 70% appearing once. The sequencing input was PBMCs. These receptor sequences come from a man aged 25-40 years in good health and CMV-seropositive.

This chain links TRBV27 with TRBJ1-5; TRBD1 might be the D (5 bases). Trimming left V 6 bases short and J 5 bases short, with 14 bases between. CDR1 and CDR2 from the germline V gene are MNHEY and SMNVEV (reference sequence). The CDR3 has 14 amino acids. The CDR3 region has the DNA TGTGCCAGCAGATTCTCAGGGAATGATCAGCCCCAGCATTTT. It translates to CASRFSGNDQPQHF.

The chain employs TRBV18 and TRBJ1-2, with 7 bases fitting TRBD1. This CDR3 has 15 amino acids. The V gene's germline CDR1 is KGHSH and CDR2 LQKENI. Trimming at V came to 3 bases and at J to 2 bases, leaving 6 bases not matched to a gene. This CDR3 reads CASSPGQDRNYGYTF. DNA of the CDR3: TGTGCCAGCTCACCTGGACAGGACCGGAACTATGGCTACACCTTC.

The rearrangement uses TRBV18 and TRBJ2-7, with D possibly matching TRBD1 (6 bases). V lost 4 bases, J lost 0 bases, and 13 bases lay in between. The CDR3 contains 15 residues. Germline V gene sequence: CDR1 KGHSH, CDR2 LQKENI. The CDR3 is CASSLGGQPSYEQYV. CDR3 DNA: TGTGCCAGCTCACTAGGCGGACAGCCCTCCTACGAGCAGTACGTC.

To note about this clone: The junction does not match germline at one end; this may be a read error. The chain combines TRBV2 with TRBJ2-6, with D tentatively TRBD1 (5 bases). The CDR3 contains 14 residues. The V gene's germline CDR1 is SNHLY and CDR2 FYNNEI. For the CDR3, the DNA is TGTGCCAGCCCAGGGCCATCTGGGGCCAACGGCCTGACTTTC. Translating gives CASPGPSGANGLTF. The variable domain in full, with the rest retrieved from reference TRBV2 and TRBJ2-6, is EPEVTQTPSHQVTQMGQEVILRCVPISNHLYFYWYRQILGQKVEFLVSFYNNEISEKSEIFDDQFSVERPDGSNFTLKIRSTKLEDSAMYFCASPGPSGANGLTFGAGSRLTVL.

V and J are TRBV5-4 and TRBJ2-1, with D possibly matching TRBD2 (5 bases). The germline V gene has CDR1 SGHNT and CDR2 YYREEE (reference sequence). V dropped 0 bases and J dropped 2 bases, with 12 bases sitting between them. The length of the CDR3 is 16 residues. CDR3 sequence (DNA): TGTGCCAGCAGCTTGGTCGTGCTAGCCGCCTACAATGAGCAGTTCTTC. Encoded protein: CASSLVVLAAYNEQFF.

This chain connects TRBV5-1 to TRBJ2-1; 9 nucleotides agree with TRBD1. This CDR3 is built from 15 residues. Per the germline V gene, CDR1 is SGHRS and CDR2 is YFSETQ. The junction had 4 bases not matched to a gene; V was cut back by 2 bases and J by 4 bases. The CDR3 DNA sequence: TGCGCCAGCAGCTTCGAGGGGACAGGGTACAATGAGCAGTTCTTC. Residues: CASSFEGTGYNEQFF. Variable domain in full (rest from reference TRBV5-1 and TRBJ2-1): KAGVTQTPRYLIKTRGQQVTLSCSPISGHRSVSWYQQTPGQGLQFLFEYFSETQRNKGNFPGRFSGRQFSNSRSEMNVSTLELGDSALYLCASSFEGTGYNEQFFGPGTRLTVL.

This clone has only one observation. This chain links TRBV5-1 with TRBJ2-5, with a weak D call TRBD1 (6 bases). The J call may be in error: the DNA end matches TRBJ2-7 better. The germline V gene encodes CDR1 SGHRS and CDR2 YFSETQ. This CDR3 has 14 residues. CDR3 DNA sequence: TGCGCCAGCAGCCCCCGGGACAAGACCTACGAGCAGTACTTC. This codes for CASSPRDKTYEQYF.

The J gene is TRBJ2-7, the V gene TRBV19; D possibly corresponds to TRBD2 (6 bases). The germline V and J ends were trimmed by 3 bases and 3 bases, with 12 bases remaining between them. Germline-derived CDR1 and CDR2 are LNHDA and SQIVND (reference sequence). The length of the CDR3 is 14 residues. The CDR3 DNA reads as TGTGCCAGTAGTATCAAAGGAGGGGTCTACGAGCAGTACTTC. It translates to CASSIKGGVYEQYF. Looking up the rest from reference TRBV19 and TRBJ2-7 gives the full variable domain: DGGITQSPKYLFRKEGQNVTLSCEQNLNHDAMYWYRQDPGQGLRLIYYSQIVNDFQKGDIAEGYSVSREKKESFPLTVTSAQKNPTAFYLCASSIKGGVYEQYFGPGTRLTVT.

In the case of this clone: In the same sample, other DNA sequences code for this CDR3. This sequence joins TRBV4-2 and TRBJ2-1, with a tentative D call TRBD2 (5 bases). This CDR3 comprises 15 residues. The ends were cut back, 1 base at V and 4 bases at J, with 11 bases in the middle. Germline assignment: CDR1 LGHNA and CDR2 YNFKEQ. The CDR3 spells CASSQGERIYNEQFF. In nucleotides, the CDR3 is TGTGCCAGCAGCCAAGGGGAGCGGATTTACAATGAGCAGTTCTTC.

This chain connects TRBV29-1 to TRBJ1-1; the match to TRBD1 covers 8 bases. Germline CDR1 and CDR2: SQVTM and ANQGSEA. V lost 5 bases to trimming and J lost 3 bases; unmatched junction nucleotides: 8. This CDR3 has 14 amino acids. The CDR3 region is CSVHTGGEDTEAFF. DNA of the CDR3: TGCAGCGTTCATACAGGGGGGGAGGACACTGAAGCTTTCTTT. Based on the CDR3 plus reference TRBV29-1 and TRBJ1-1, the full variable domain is SAVISQKPSRDICQRGTSLTIQCQVDSQVTMMFWYRQQPGQSLTLIATANQGSEATYESGFVIDKFPISRPNLTFSTLTVSNMSPEDSSIYLCSVHTGGEDTEAFFGQGTRLTVV.

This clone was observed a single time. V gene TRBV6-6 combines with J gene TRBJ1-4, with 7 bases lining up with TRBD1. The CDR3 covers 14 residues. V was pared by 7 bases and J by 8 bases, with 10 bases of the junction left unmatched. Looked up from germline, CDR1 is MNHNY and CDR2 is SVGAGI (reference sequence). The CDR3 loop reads CASIDRADKEKLFF. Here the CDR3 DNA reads TGTGCCAGCATCGACAGGGCTGATAAAGAAAAACTGTTTTTT.